This T cell receptor beta chain was captured in a study of shared T cell receptors in the human thymus. Using immunoSEQ multiplex PCR, the repertoire was profiled, and TCRdb retains in-frame clones only, with some absent. The data hold approximately 730,000 clones, with approximately 83% observed a single time. This sample was shared with a second study, whose subject was human thymus T cells.

The sequence was collected from a girl under three years old with a congenital heart defect. Sequenced input: thymocytes.

In nucleotides, the CDR3 is TGCGCCAGCAGGAACAGGGTTTGGGGGACTGAAGCTTTCTTT. It specifies CASRNRVWGTEAFF. This rearrangement joins TRBV10-2 to TRBJ1-1; weak D call: TRBD1 (6 bases). The germline gives CDR1 WSHSY, CDR2 SAAADI. V lost 6 bases, J lost 5 bases, and 16 bases lay in between. This CDR3 contains 14 residues.